One sample yielded the 8 T cell receptor beta chains listed below, sequenced in a study of blood T cell repertoires in COVID-19. Some clones are missing from TCRdb's copy, which holds only in-frame ones; the method was immunoSEQ multiplex PCR. The table includes tens of thousands of clones, about four fifths detected once. Sequencing input: peripheral blood. The receptors stem from a human donor in a cohort sampled during active COVID-19.

The gene calls are TRBV4-1 and TRBJ2-7; 13 nucleotides align to TRBD2. The trim removed 2 bases at V and 0 bases at J, leaving 7 bases unmatched. From germline, CDR1 is MGHRA and CDR2 YSYEKL. The CDR3 is 18 residues long. The CDR3 sequence is CASSQRLAGGHSSYEQYF. CDR3 nucleotide sequence: TGCGCCAGCAGCCAACGACTAGCGGGGGGTCACAGCTCCTACGAGCAGTACTTC.

The chain carries TRBV5-6 and TRBJ1-2, with D hard to call. Germline V gene lookup returns CDR1 SGHDT and CDR2 YYEEEE. The CDR3 length is 15 residues. V was trimmed by 4 bases and J by 1 base, leaving 14 bases between them. This chain's CDR3 is CASSPRGFGNYGYTF. For the CDR3, the DNA is TGTGCCAGCAGCCCCCGGGGTTTCGGTAACTATGGCTACACCTTC.

The chain joins TRBV5-4 to TRBJ2-3; TRBD2 is a possible D gene (6 bases). The V gene's germline CDR1 is SGHNT and CDR2 YYREEE (reference sequence). The V end lost 0 bases, the J end lost 3 bases, and 14 bases lay between the germline ends. The CDR3 totals 16 residues. In DNA, the CDR3 is TGTGCCAGCAGCTTGGTTGGGACTGGGGGGACAGATACGCAGTATTTT. As protein: CASSLVGTGGTDTQYF.

This sequence joins TRBV11-2 and TRBJ2-7; D might be TRBD2 (6 bases). The germline gives CDR1 SGHAT, CDR2 FQNNGV. Trimming took 5 bases from V and 2 from J, leaving 22 bases between them. CDR3 size: 17 residues. The CDR3 DNA reads as TGTGCCAGCAGCGCCCAACTGTCCGGGACTTTAGCCTACGAGCAGTACTTC. It specifies CASSAQLSGTLAYEQYF.

The V and J genes are TRBV15 and TRBJ1-1; D is ambiguous. V was trimmed by 3 bases and J by 3 bases, leaving 14 bases between them. The CDR3 extends over 15 amino acids. Germline CDR1 LNHNV, CDR2 YYDKDF (reference sequence). CDR3 nucleotide sequence: TGTGCCACCAGCAGTCCGAGGGTGGATGACACTGAAGCTTTCTTT. This gives the protein CATSSPRVDDTEAFF.

The V and J genes are TRBV18 and TRBJ2-7; 8 positions agree with TRBD1. This CDR3 has 14 amino acids. With V trimmed by 4 bases and J by 7 bases, 9 bases remained unmatched. In germline, CDR1 is KGHSH, CDR2 LQKENI. For the CDR3, the DNA is TGTGCCAGCTCACAACCGGGACAGGCCTCGGAGCAGTACTTC. Amino acid sequence: CASSQPGQASEQYF.

This clone showed up just once. The chain joins TRBV7-9 to TRBJ1-6; TRBD1 matches 7 bases. The germline V gene encodes CDR1 SEHNR and CDR2 FQNEAQ (reference sequence). The junction had 5 bases not matched to a gene; V was cut back by 3 bases and J by 3 bases. This CDR3 comprises 16 residues. CDR3 region: CASSFGGGLYNSPLHF. The CDR3 DNA sequence: TGTGCCAGCAGCTTTGGAGGGGGCCTCTATAATTCACCCCTCCACTTT.

This clone is a singleton in its sample. This sequence joins TRBV9 and TRBJ2-5; tentative D call: TRBD1 (6 bases). Looked up from germline, CDR1 is SGDLS and CDR2 is YYNGEE. The CDR3 sequence is 14 residues long. V was clipped by 2 bases and J by 4 bases, with 12 bases between them. CDR3 sequence: CASSVGTLRETQYF. The CDR3 DNA is TGTGCCAGCAGCGTCGGGACATTAAGAGAGACCCAGTACTTC.